This T cell receptor (beta chain) was observed in a study of OX40 agonist ivuxolimab in advanced cancers. Across the study: Under the entry rules, prior anti-PD-1, anti-PD-L1 or anti-CTLA-4 therapy was allowed, and 35% to 40% had some. The study's findings and limits: Some patients without response likewise showed low normalized clonal expansion.

Clones were sequenced by immunoSEQ multiplex PCR, and TCRdb holds only the in-frame ones, with some missing. The sample holds about 40,000 clones, about 89% seen once. Notes on this clone: The antigen is not known.

The CDR3 sequence is 13 residues long. V gave up 0 bases and J gave up 5 bases, with 7 bases separating them. Germline assignment: CDR1 LGHNA and CDR2 YSLEER. The V and J genes are TRBV4-3 and TRBJ1-1, with D perhaps matching TRBD1 (6 bases). This clonotype was sampled from an adult with an advanced solid tumor such as melanoma, head and neck, liver or kidney cancer. Here the sequenced sample was CD4+ or CD8+ T cells sorted from blood, taken in a trial of the OX40 agonist ivuxolimab. This CDR3 is CASSQDRGTEAFF. The CDR3 DNA is TGCGCCAGCAGCCAAGACAGGGGAACTGAAGCTTTCTTT.